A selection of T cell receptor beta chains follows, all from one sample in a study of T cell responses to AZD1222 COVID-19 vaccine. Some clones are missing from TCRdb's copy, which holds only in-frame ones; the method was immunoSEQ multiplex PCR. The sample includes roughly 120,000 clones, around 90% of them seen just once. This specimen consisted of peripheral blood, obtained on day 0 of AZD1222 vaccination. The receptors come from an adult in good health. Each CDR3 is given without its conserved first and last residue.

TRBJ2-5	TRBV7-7	ASSLVPVETQY
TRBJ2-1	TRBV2	ASRGLPDSSYNEQF
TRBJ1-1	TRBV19	ASSQQGLYVEAF
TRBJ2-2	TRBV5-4	ASSLGQATGELF
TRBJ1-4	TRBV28	ASRQGTGVEKLF
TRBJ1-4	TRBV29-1	SVGREDEKLF
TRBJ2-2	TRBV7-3	ASSNRGGTGELF
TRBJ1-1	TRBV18	ASSPRSVNTEAF
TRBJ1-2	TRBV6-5	ASSYSSQGNGYT
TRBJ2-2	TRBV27	ASSPQGAIGELF
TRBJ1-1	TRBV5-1	ASSWGGQGNTEAF
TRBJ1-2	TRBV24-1	ATSDAHYGYT
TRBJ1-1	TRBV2	ASSEAATGETEAF
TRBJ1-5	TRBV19	ASGYRDSNQPQH
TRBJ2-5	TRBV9	ASSGAGLGVTQY
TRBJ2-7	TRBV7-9	ASGKTGSFYEQY
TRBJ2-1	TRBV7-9	ASSLPTGVGYNEQF
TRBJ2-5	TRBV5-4	ASSLVAGGSETQY
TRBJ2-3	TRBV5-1	ASSLEPIVTDTQY
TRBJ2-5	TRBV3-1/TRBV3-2	ASSRKASNTLGETQY
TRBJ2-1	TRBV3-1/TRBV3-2	ASSQGTSGSSYNEQF
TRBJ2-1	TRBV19	ASSELVMYNEQF
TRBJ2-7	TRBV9	ASSRRGDEQY
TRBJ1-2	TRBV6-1	ASSEVTGGDYGYT
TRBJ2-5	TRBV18	ASSPLFVRTDHLTQY
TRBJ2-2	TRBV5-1	ASANSRGRDTGELF
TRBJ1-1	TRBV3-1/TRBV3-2	ASSQVGRGTEAF
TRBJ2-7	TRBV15	ATSREPTRAEQY
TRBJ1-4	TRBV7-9	ASSLSPRGREKLF
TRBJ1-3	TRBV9	ASSVGVSSGNTIY
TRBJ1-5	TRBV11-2	ASSTRQGNQPQH